Listed below are T cell receptor beta chains from one sample, sequenced in a study of OX40 agonist ivuxolimab in advanced cancers. This table comes from immunoSEQ multiplex PCR, and its TCRdb copy is limited to in-frame clones, with some not included. The table lists 28,000 or so clones, 90% to 95% of them singletons, with more than 20% in the top ten. Sequenced here: CD4+ or CD8+ T cells sorted from blood, sampled in a trial of the OX40 agonist ivuxolimab. These receptors were collected from an adult with an advanced solid tumor such as melanoma, head and neck, liver or kidney cancer. Both conserved end residues are part of each CDR3. The D gene is left open where the match is weak. Rows give clone size only sometimes, using once, few, many, or a class for an expanded clone.

size	V	J	D	CDR3	DNA
.	TRBV28	TRBJ2-1	TRBD2	CASSAMGSGSYNEQFF	TGTGCCAGCAGTGCCATGGGTAGCGGGTCCTACAATGAGCAGTTCTTC
.	TRBV27	TRBJ2-1	.	CASGVGSHEQFF	TGTGCCAGCGGAGTGGGTTCCCATGAGCAGTTCTTC
.	TRBV9	TRBJ2-2	TRBD1	CASSDRAGNTGELFF	TGTGCCAGCAGTGACAGGGCCGGAAACACCGGGGAGCTGTTTTTT
few	TRBV5-1	TRBJ1-1	.	CASSEDMNTEAFF	TGCGCCAGCAGTGAGGACATGAACACTGAAGCTTTCTTT
once	TRBV19	TRBJ2-1	.	CASSSGGLYNEQFF	TGTGCCAGTAGTTCCGGGGGACTCTACAATGAGCAGTTCTTC
.	TRBV7-9	TRBJ2-5	TRBD2	CASSLERLAGEETQYF	TGTGCCAGCAGCTTAGAACGACTAGCGGGAGAAGAGACCCAGTACTTC
.	TRBV7-6	TRBJ2-3	TRBD2	CASNRGKGLADTDTQYF	TGTGCCAGCAATCGAGGGAAAGGGCTAGCGGACACAGATACGCAGTATTTT
.	TRBV9	TRBJ2-7	TRBD1	CASTQPRQGTYEQYF	TGTGCCAGCACCCAACCAAGACAGGGAACCTACGAGCAGTACTTC
.	TRBV19	TRBJ1-5	.	CASSTTGEMPQHF	TGTGCCAGTAGTACAACCGGTGAGATGCCCCAGCATTTT
.	TRBV2	TRBJ2-7	TRBD2	CASSPRLAGIYEQYF	TGTGCCAGCAGTCCCCGGCTAGCGGGGATCTACGAGCAGTACTTC
.	TRBV13	TRBJ2-7	TRBD1	CASSPRTGETEQYF	TGTGCCAGCAGCCCTCGGACAGGGGAGACCGAGCAGTACTTC
once	TRBV2	TRBJ2-2	.	CARQGGGELFF	TGTGCCAGACAGGGCGGCGGGGAGCTGTTTTTT
.	TRBV7-3	TRBJ2-1	TRBD2	CASSSLAGGYNEQFF	TGTGCCAGCAGCTCTCTAGCGGGGGGATACAATGAGCAGTTCTTC